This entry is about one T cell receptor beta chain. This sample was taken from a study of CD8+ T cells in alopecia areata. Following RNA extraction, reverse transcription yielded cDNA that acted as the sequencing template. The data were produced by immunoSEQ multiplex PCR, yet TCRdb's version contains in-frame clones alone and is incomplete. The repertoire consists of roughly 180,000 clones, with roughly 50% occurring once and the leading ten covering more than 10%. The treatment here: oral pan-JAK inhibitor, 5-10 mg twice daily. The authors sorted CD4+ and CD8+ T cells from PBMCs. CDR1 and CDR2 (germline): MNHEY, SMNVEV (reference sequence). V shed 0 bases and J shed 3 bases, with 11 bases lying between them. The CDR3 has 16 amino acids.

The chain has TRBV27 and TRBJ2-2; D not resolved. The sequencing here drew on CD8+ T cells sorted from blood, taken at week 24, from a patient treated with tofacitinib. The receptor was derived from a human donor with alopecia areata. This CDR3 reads CASSLSTHADTGELFF. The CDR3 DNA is TGTGCCAGCAGTTTATCGACCCACGCGGACACCGGGGAGCTGTTTTTT.